What follows are 20 T cell receptor beta chains derived from one specimen sequenced in a study of shared clonotypes between healthy human individuals. Sequenced by immunoSEQ multiplex PCR; TCRdb stores in-frame clones only, minus some. The sample yields roughly 490,000 clones, 70% to 85% seen once. The sequenced sample was PBMCs. The receptors originated from a woman aged 40 to 50 in good health. Some clones in this sample may be carry-over from other donors' samples.

The CDR3 region has the DNA TGTGCCAGCAGCCTATTGGGCAGGGGAGGTCAGCCCCAGCATTTT. Its translation: CASSLLGRGGQPQHF. The rearrangement uses TRBV6-6 and TRBJ1-5, with D maybe TRBD1 (6 bases). Germline V gives CDR1 MNHNY, CDR2 SVGAGI (reference sequence). V lost 6 bases, J lost 6 bases, and 18 bases lay in between. The CDR3 totals 15 residues.

This clone was observed once. The chain joins TRBV7-6 to TRBJ1-4, with TRBD1 matching 8 bases. The CDR3 loop spans 15 amino acids. Unmatched junction bases numbered 6, after V lost 6 bases and J lost 3 bases. CDR1 is SGHVS, CDR2 FNYEAQ, per germline. The CDR3 spells CASSLRQGSNEKLFF. In nucleotides, the CDR3 is TGTGCCAGCAGTCTAAGACAGGGGTCTAATGAAAAACTGTTTTTT. Full variable domain (remainder filled in from reference TRBV7-6 and TRBJ1-4): GAGVSQSPRYKVTKRGQDVALRCDPISGHVSLYWYRQALGQGPEFLTYFNYEAQQDKSGLPNDRFSAERPEGSISTLTIQRTEQRDSAMYRCASSLRQGSNEKLFFGSGTQLSVL.

Worth noting for this clone: At one of its ends the junction is not consistent with the germline gene, which may arise from a read error. The chain uses TRBV7-7 and TRBJ2-2; perhaps TRBD2 as D (5 bases). Germline lookup yields CDR1 SSHAT and CDR2 FNYEAQ (reference sequence). CDR3 length: 15 amino acids. Written as DNA, the CDR3 is TGTGCTAGCAGCCCGAGGGCTTATGCGACCGGGGAGCTGTTTTTT. Protein: CASSPRAYATGELFF.

The V gene is TRBV2, the J gene TRBJ1-5, with 7 bases matching TRBD1. Germline V gene data show CDR1 as SNHLY and CDR2 as FYNNEI. This CDR3 is built from 17 residues. Trimming at V came to 6 bases and at J to 0 bases, leaving 11 bases not matched to a gene. The CDR3 nucleotides are TGTGCCAGCAGGAGGACAGGCGACTATTATAGCAATCAGCCCCAGCATTTT. Translating gives CASRRTGDYYSNQPQHF. Variable domain in full (rest from reference TRBV2 and TRBJ1-5): EPEVTQTPSHQVTQMGQEVILRCVPISNHLYFYWYRQILGQKVEFLVSFYNNEISEKSEIFDDQFSVERPDGSNFTLKIRSTKLEDSAMYFCASRRTGDYYSNQPQHFGDGTRLSIL.

This clone was found once. The rearrangement uses TRBV30 and TRBJ2-3; 9 bases align to TRBD2. The junction had 8 bases not matched to a gene; V was cut back by 5 bases and J by 2 bases. Germline V gene sequence: CDR1 GTSNPN, CDR2 SVGIG (reference sequence). The CDR3 spans 15 residues. Here the CDR3 DNA reads TGTGCCTGGGCTGGGCTAGCGGGATTCACAGATACGCAGTATTTT. Amino acids: CAWAGLAGFTDTQYF. The entire variable domain, with the rest obtained from reference TRBV30 and TRBJ2-3, is as follows: SQTIHQWPATLVQPVGSPLSLECTVEGTSNPNLYWYRQAAGRGLQLLFYSVGIGQISSEVPQNLSASRPQDRQFILSSKKLLLSDSGFYLCAWAGLAGFTDTQYFGPGTRLTVL.

The chain joins TRBV4-1 to TRBJ1-2, with TRBD1 as a possible D gene (5 bases). This CDR3 region has 14 residues. V lost 0 bases and J lost 7, with 12 bases in between. CDR1 and CDR2 from the germline V gene are MGHRA and YSYEKL. CDR3 sequence (DNA): TGCGCCAGCAGCCAAGACGGACGGCAGGGTGGCTACACCTTC. It translates to CASSQDGRQGGYTF.

The gene calls are TRBV6-1 and TRBJ1-5; the match to TRBD1 covers 7 bases. V was clipped by 2 bases and J by 0 bases; unmatched bases: 4. The V gene's germline CDR1 is MNHNS and CDR2 SASEGT. The CDR3 consists of 16 residues. CDR3 loop: CASSEFGTVSNQPQHF. As DNA, the CDR3 is TGTGCCAGCAGTGAATTCGGGACAGTTAGCAATCAGCCCCAGCATTTT.

The gene calls are TRBV4-3 and TRBJ2-1, with TRBD2 matching over 11 bases. The V gene end was trimmed by 1 base and the J gene end by 6 bases; junction bases not matched to a gene: 2. This CDR3 is built from 15 residues. Germline V CDR1 and CDR2: LGHNA, YSLEER. This CDR3 reads CASSQGSGRANEQFF. DNA for the CDR3: TGCGCCAGCAGCCAAGGTAGCGGGAGGGCCAATGAGCAGTTCTTC.

In its sample, this clone was seen once. The rearrangement uses TRBV12-5 and TRBJ2-1, with 7 positions matching TRBD1. This CDR3 has 16 amino acids. V was clipped by 5 bases and J by 10 bases; unmatched bases: 17. Looked up from germline, CDR1 is LGHNT and CDR2 is FRNRAP. CDR3 sequence: CASGLRPGQSLKEQFF. As DNA, the CDR3 is TGTGCTAGTGGTCTACGGCCGGGACAGTCCCTTAAAGAGCAGTTCTTC.

The chain uses TRBV5-1 and TRBJ2-5, with D unresolved. The CDR3 spans 14 residues. Trimming stripped 0 bases from V and 4 bases from J, with 10 bases between. Germline CDR1 reads SGHRS; CDR2 reads YFSETQ. CDR3 protein: CASSLEPRPETQYF. The DNA of the CDR3 is TGCGCCAGCAGCTTGGAGCCCAGACCAGAGACCCAGTACTTC.

This chain links TRBV5-1 with TRBJ2-1, with unresolved D. V lost 0 bases to trimming and J lost 3 bases, with 7 bases between them. This CDR3 region has 14 residues. Germline CDR1 SGHRS, CDR2 YFSETQ. CDR3 in amino acids: CASSLEARYNEQFF. CDR3 nucleotide sequence: TGCGCCAGCAGCTTGGAGGCCCGCTACAATGAGCAGTTCTTC.

The table lists this clone with a count of one. The rearrangement uses TRBV27 and TRBJ1-2; 7 positions match TRBD1. The CDR3 consists of 16 residues. Per the germline V gene, CDR1 is MNHEY and CDR2 is SMNVEV (reference sequence). The V and J ends lost 2 bases and 2 bases, in that order; junction bases with no gene match: 8. The CDR3 loop reads CASSLRGGFWNYGYTF. The DNA of the CDR3 is TGTGCCAGCAGTTTACGAGGGGGCTTTTGGAACTATGGCTACACCTTC.

The rearrangement links TRBV6-5 to TRBJ2-7; a weak D match, TRBD2 (6 bases). The V end lost 2 bases, the J end lost 7 bases, and 18 bases lay between the germline ends. The CDR3 has 15 amino acids. Germline CDR1 and CDR2: MNHEY and SVGAGI. The CDR3 here is CASSYQITGAYEQYF. The DNA for the CDR3 is TGTGCCAGCAGTTACCAGATAACGGGAGCTTATGAGCAGTACTTC.

This clone was seen only once. V and J are TRBV5-1 and TRBJ2-3; D is uncertain. The CDR3 length is 14 residues. V was pared by 1 base and J by 2 bases, with 8 bases between. CDR1 and CDR2 (germline): SGHRS, YFSETQ. The CDR3 DNA follows: TGCGCCAGCAGCTTGCAGCGCCTCACAGATACGCAGTATTTT. It specifies CASSLQRLTDTQYF. Full variable domain (outside the CDR3, taken from reference TRBV5-1 and TRBJ2-3): KAGVTQTPRYLIKTRGQQVTLSCSPISGHRSVSWYQQTPGQGLQFLFEYFSETQRNKGNFPGRFSGRQFSNSRSEMNVSTLELGDSALYLCASSLQRLTDTQYFGPGTRLTVL.

The chain links TRBV19 to TRBJ1-4; D possibly corresponds to TRBD1 (5 bases). The CDR3 length is 13 residues. Germline loops: CDR1 LNHDA, CDR2 SQIVND (reference sequence). Trimming stripped 6 bases from V and 8 bases from J, with 13 bases between. CDR3 nucleotides: TGTGCCAGTAGACGGGACGTTCGGGAAAAACTGTTTTTT. Translation gives CASRRDVREKLFF.

This chain joins TRBV28 and TRBJ2-7; 9 bases fit TRBD2. From germline, CDR1 is MDHEN and CDR2 SYDVKM. This CDR3 spans 13 amino acids. The junction had 4 bases not matched to a gene; V was cut back by 8 bases and J by 2 bases. This CDR3 is CASGSSGTYEQYF. In DNA form, the CDR3 reads TGTGCCAGCGGATCTAGCGGGACCTACGAGCAGTACTTC.

This clone was seen once. The gene calls are TRBV18 and TRBJ2-5; D might be TRBD1 or TRBD2, each matching 5 bases. V lost 3 bases and J lost 5, with 13 bases in between. The germline CDR1 and CDR2 sequences are KGHSH and LQKENI. This CDR3 is built from 14 residues. DNA for the CDR3: TGTGCCAGCTCACCTGCACGGGACGGGGAGACCCAGTACTTC. Translating it yields CASSPARDGETQYF.

The chain joins TRBV18 to TRBJ1-1, with TRBD1 as a possible D gene (6 bases). The CDR3 is made up of 13 amino acids. Trimming took off 4 bases at V and 1 base at J, with 7 bases between the two ends. The V gene's germline CDR1 is KGHSH and CDR2 LQKENI. CDR3 loop: CASSRTENTEAFF. The CDR3 bases are TGTGCCAGCTCACGGACAGAGAACACTGAAGCTTTCTTT.

This clone has just one count. Here the CDR3 DNA reads TGTGCCAGCAGTGAACCCTCGACCTACAATGAGCAGTTCTTC. Its protein is CASSEPSTYNEQFF. The chain is built from TRBV25-1 and TRBJ2-1; D unclear. Germline CDR1 is MGHDK and CDR2 is SYGVNS. The V gene lost 2 bases and the J gene lost 2 bases, with 7 bases spanning the gap. This CDR3 region has 14 residues.

This clone has only one observation. The CDR3 DNA sequence: TGTGCCATCAGCCCGAGGGGGGCACCCCCACGGAACACTGAAGCTTTCTTT. It is translated as CAISPRGAPPRNTEAFF. The chain has TRBV10-3 and TRBJ1-1; perhaps TRBD1 as D (6 bases). Germline-derived CDR1 and CDR2 are ENHRY and SYGVKD. V lost 6 bases, J lost 1 base, and 21 bases lay in between. This CDR3 is 17 amino acids long.